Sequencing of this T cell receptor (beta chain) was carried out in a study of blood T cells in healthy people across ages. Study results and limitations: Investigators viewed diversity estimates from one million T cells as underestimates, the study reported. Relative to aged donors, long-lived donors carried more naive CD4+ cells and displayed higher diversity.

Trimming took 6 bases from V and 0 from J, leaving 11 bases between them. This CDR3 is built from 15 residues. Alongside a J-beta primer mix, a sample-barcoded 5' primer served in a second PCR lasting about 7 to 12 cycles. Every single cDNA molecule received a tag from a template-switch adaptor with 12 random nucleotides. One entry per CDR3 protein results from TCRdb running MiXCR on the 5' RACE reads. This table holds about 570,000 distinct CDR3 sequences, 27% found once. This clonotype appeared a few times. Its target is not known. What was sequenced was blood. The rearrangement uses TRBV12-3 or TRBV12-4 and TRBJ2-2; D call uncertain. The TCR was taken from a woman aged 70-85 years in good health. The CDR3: CASRPSLTNTGELFF. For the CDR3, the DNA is TGTGCCAGCAGGCCGTCCCTTACGAACACCGGGGAGCTGTTTTTT.